Each of the 6 T cell receptor beta chains below was sequenced from the same sample in a study of T cells in Graves' hyperthyroidism and ophthalmopathy. RNA transcripts gave rise to amplified TCR beta CDR3 regions. TCR CDR3 regions were first amplified by RT-PCR with HTBI primers. TCRdb ran MiXCR on the multiplex PCR reads and lists one entry per CDR3 protein. The sample records 600,000 or so distinct CDR3 sequences, around 15% being singletons. Input material: blood. Receptors originate from a woman aged 30 to 39 with Graves' hyperthyroidism.

This clonotype appeared many times. The chain couples TRBV6-2 or TRBV6-3 to TRBJ2-3, with D possibly matching TRBD2 (5 bases). The germline V and J ends were trimmed by 6 bases and 0 bases, with 22 bases remaining between them. The CDR3 contains 18 residues. Germline V CDR1 and CDR2: MNHEY, SVGEGT. CDR3 amino acids: CASRRVEGSGLSTDTQYF. The CDR3 region has the DNA TGTGCCAGCAGAAGAGTCGAGGGCTCGGGTTTAAGCACAGATACGCAGTATTTT.

This clonotype was seen ten or more times. This chain connects TRBV6-1 to TRBJ2-1, with TRBD2 identical over 11 bases. The V segment lost 6 bases and the J segment 7 bases; nucleotides outside the gene matches: 8. The germline CDR1 and CDR2 sequences are MNHNS and SASEGT. The CDR3 is 15 amino acids. The CDR3 reads CASRYTSGSGNEQFF. The CDR3 nucleotides read TGTGCCAGCAGATACACTAGCGGGAGTGGTAATGAGCAGTTCTTC.

This clonotype has only a few counts. The rearrangement joins TRBV19 to TRBJ2-7; maybe TRBD1 (6 bases). CDR1 LNHDA and CDR2 SQIVND come from the germline V gene (reference sequence). This CDR3 contains 14 residues. The CDR3 region is CASGARGQSYEQYF. The DNA for the CDR3 is TGTGCAAGTGGGGCGAGAGGACAGTCCTACGAGCAGTACTTC.

The chain employs TRBV2 and TRBJ1-1, with no clear D. The CDR3 has 9 residues. Germline V gives CDR1 SNHLY, CDR2 FYNNEI. V was trimmed by 3 bases and J by 12 bases, leaving 5 bases between them. The CDR3 nucleotides are TGTGCCAGCAGTGAGTATCCTTTCTTT. Translation gives CASSEYPFF.

This clonotype has at least ten counts. V and J are TRBV7-3 and TRBJ2-7; TRBD2 matches 9 bases. Germline lookup yields CDR1 SGHTA and CDR2 FQGTGA. CDR3 length: 14 amino acids. V was clipped by 5 bases and J by 4 bases; unmatched bases: 6. As DNA, the CDR3 is TGTGCCAGCAGCGTCGCGGGAGGGGTGTACGAGCAGTACTTC. Translation: CASSVAGGVYEQYF.

This clonotype was counted only a few times. The V call is TRBV7-3, the J call TRBJ2-3; no definite D call. The CDR3 loop spans 13 amino acids. The germline gives CDR1 SGHTA, CDR2 FQGTGA. V dropped 8 bases and J dropped 3 bases, with 12 bases sitting between them. This CDR3 reads CASADRVTDTQYF. The CDR3, as DNA: TGTGCCAGCGCGGATAGGGTGACAGATACGCAGTATTTT.